A selection of T cell receptor beta chains follows, all from one sample in a study of blood T cell repertoires in COVID-19. TCRdb's copy holds only in-frame clones and misses some; the assay was immunoSEQ multiplex PCR. The sample carries roughly 150,000 clones, about 80% recorded once. Sequences were obtained from PBMCs or T cells enriched from blood (not recorded which). These TCRs come from a woman aged 60-70 years who had recovered from COVID-19. The conserved cysteine and the conserved F or W are not part of the CDR3 here. Not every row has a clone size; where given, it reads once, few, many or a size class.

v_call | clone_size | cdr3_aa
TRBV25-1 | few | ASSNIGEQY
TRBV19 | - | ASSDRSPGQGWGGYT
TRBV29-1 | few | SALMGRPEAF
TRBV6-5 | once | ASTVNYGYT
TRBV7-6 | - | ASSFGGAFQETQY
TRBV11-3 | few | ASSSEYNTGELF
TRBV27 | many | ASTPIGGGGVHGYT
TRBV16 | - | ASSQWGDRTGGSYEQY
TRBV20-1 | - | SAEKGREAF
TRBV5-4 | - | ASRSGTGGAINYGYT
TRBV4-1 | - | ASSQPRHRDFGNTIY
TRBV6-5 | - | ASSYSGRGRDNEQF
TRBV9 | - | ASSASGGAQVGEQF
TRBV19 | - | ASSRRQGDTEAF
TRBV13 | - | ASSPSRGYYEQY
TRBV27 | - | ASRLGLGEQF
TRBV12-3/TRBV12-4 | - | ASRQGPTDTQY
TRBV3-1/TRBV3-2 | - | ASSPWGVDTEAF
TRBV6-5 | - | ASRARGTLGYEQY
TRBV2 | - | ASNPQGSYGYT
TRBV7-4 | - | ASSFAMLYRTCTSDRVF
TRBV11-2 | - | ASSSATRDRAEKLF